This TCR beta chain stems from a study of spatial heterogeneity in lung cancer. The table lists this clonotype with a few counts. TCRdb re-called the 5' RACE reads through MiXCR, storing one row per CDR3 protein. In the table there are roughly 39,000 distinct CDR3 sequences, 6% to 7.5% of which are singletons. V lost 6 bases to trimming and J lost 9 bases; unmatched junction nucleotides: 10. Germline V lookup: CDR1 SQVTM, CDR2 ANQGSEA. The CDR3 spans 14 residues. This sample's time point: sample taken at primary tumor resection. Whole RNA from tumor, nontumor lung or frozen PBMC was sequenced unsorted.

Here the sequenced sample was PBMCs, taken at surgery. The chain employs TRBV29-1 and TRBJ2-1, with 11 bases fitting TRBD2. This receptor was identified in a female donor with early-stage non-small cell lung cancer. CDR3 bases: TGCAGCGTGAGACTAGCGGGGACCTACGGTGAGCAGTTCTTC. Protein product: CSVRLAGTYGEQFF.